This T cell receptor beta chain was sequenced during a study of lymphopenia after photon versus proton radiotherapy. Sequencing was performed with immunoSEQ multiplex PCR; in TCRdb, only in-frame clones are kept and a portion is missing. Here the sample spans approximately 65,000 clones, more than 75% being singletons. Germline CDR1 LNHDA, CDR2 SQIVND (reference sequence). V was shortened by 7 bases and J by 6 bases, with 13 bases between the two germline ends. The CDR3 extends over 13 amino acids. The source of this sequence is a man older than 75 with esophageal cancer. Sample: peripheral blood, taken from a patient treated with proton-based radiotherapy. The J gene is TRBJ1-5, the V gene TRBV19; the D is unclear. CDR3 in DNA: TGTGCCAGTACCCAAGCGGGGTTTCAGCCCCAGCATTTT. It yields the protein CASTQAGFQPQHF.